Below, 12 T cell receptor beta chains from the same sample are listed, as sequenced in a study of read filtering for tumor transcriptome and immune sequencing. From about 400 ng of RNA, a library with molecular barcoded alpha/delta and beta/gamma adaptors was made. Using its own MiXCR run on the reads, TCRdb lists one record per CDR3 protein. There are tens of thousands of distinct CDR3 sequences in the sample; around 21% occur only once, and 30% to 45% lies in the top ten. Sequenced material: a population of CD138-negative cells sorted from bone marrow. These TCRs come from a donor at least 40 years old with multiple myeloma.

There are many counts of this clonotype. V gene TRBV14 combines with J gene TRBJ2-1; D is ambiguous. Trimming left V 4 bases short and J 6 bases short, with 10 bases between. Germline lookup yields CDR1 SGHDN and CDR2 FVKESK. The CDR3 is 13 residues long. The CDR3 here is CASSPTDGNEQFF. The CDR3 nucleotides read TGTGCCAGCAGCCCGACGGACGGCAATGAGCAGTTCTTC.

The table lists this clonotype with many counts. The chain is built from TRBV15 and TRBJ2-7, with D maybe TRBD1 (5 bases). This CDR3 comprises 18 residues. Germline V CDR1 and CDR2: LNHNV, YYDKDF (reference sequence). V was pared by 0 bases and J by 0 bases, with 18 bases between. The CDR3 spells CATSRDSAIRGFSYEQYF. In DNA, the CDR3 is TGTGCCACCAGCAGAGATAGTGCAATAAGGGGATTCTCCTACGAGCAGTACTTC.

CDR3 sequence (DNA): TGTGCCAGCAGTGAAATGGCTATGGATGGCTACACCTTC. This encodes CASSEMAMDGYTF. The rearrangement joins TRBV2 to TRBJ1-2; the D is unclear. CDR1 is SNHLY and CDR2 is FYNNEI in the germline V gene. V lost 2 bases to trimming and J lost 6 bases, with 10 bases between them. This CDR3 contains 13 residues.

This clonotype was seen ten or more times. This rearrangement joins TRBV7-9 to TRBJ2-7; TRBD1 aligns across 8 bases. Trimming took 1 base from V and 6 from J; bases not matched to a gene: 5. Germline V gene sequence: CDR1 SEHNR, CDR2 FQNEAQ (reference sequence). The CDR3 is made up of 14 amino acids. CDR3 residues: CASSLVQGAGEQYF. The CDR3 coding sequence is TGTGCCAGCAGCTTAGTGCAGGGGGCGGGCGAGCAGTACTTC.

This clonotype was seen at least ten times. The J gene is TRBJ2-3, the V gene TRBV12-3 or TRBV12-4, with D unresolved. Trimming shortened V by 1 base and J by 4 bases, and 3 bases separated the two germline ends. This CDR3 spans 12 amino acids. The CDR3 DNA is TGTGCCAGCAGTTTAGTTCCAGATACGCAGTATTTT. Protein: CASSLVPDTQYF.

This clonotype was seen many times. The chain is built from TRBV19 and TRBJ2-2, with 11 bases lining up with TRBD1. This CDR3 has 18 residues. With 3 bases clipped from V and 0 bases from J, the junction kept 6 bases outside the gene matches. From germline, CDR1 is LNHDA and CDR2 SQIVND (reference sequence). CDR3 sequence reads: CASSIPGQGVTNTGELFF. The CDR3 bases are TGTGCCAGTAGTATCCCGGGACAGGGGGTTACGAACACCGGGGAGCTGTTTTTT.

Within the sample, this clonotype is medium-sized. The chain is built from TRBV6-5 and TRBJ2-1, with 10 bases aligning to TRBD2. Germline V lookup: CDR1 MNHEY, CDR2 SVGAGI. This CDR3 region has 15 residues. Germline trimming cut 4 bases from V and 8 bases from J; bases unmatched to any gene: 8. CDR3 DNA: TGTGCCAGCAGTTTCGGTCTAGCGGGAGCGGATGAGCAGTTCTTC. Its protein is CASSFGLAGADEQFF.

The table lists this clonotype with a few counts. The J gene is TRBJ2-7, the V gene TRBV28; possible D gene TRBD2, 5 bases. CDR1 and CDR2 (germline): MDHEN, SYDVKM. The CDR3 is 12 residues long. The V gene lost 4 bases and the J gene lost 6 bases, with 10 bases spanning the gap. This CDR3 is CASSSFTSEQYF. In DNA, the CDR3 is TGTGCCAGCAGTTCGTTCACTAGCGAGCAGTACTTC.

The table lists this clonotype with many counts. The chain joins TRBV7-2 to TRBJ2-5; 7 bases match TRBD1. This CDR3 is built from 15 residues. Germline V gene data show CDR1 as SGHTA and CDR2 as FQGNSA. J gave up 4 bases and V 5 bases, and 10 bases lay outside the gene matches. The CDR3 region is CASSAPGQRRETQYF. DNA for the CDR3: TGTGCCAGCAGCGCGCCGGGACAGAGGAGAGAGACCCAGTACTTC.

The table lists this clonotype with a count of one. The chain couples TRBV4-2 to TRBJ2-3; possibly TRBD2 for D (6 bases). The V gene lost 0 bases and the J gene lost 2 bases, with 9 bases spanning the gap. The CDR3 is made up of 15 amino acids. Per the germline V gene, CDR1 is LGHNA and CDR2 is YNFKEQ. CDR3 DNA: TGTGCCAGCAGCCAAGAGGGGACTTACACAGATACGCAGTATTTT. Encoded protein: CASSQEGTYTDTQYF.

This chain joins TRBV7-9 and TRBJ2-7; D is perhaps TRBD1 or TRBD2 (5 bases each). V shed 9 bases and J shed 3 bases, with 6 bases lying between them. Per germline, CDR1 SEHNR and CDR2 FQNEAQ (reference sequence). This CDR3 is built from 10 residues. The CDR3 loop is CASGGYEQYF. The CDR3 nucleotides read TGTGCCAGTGGGGGCTACGAGCAGTACTTC. The entire variable domain, with the rest obtained from reference TRBV7-9 and TRBJ2-7, is as follows: DTGVSQNPRHKITKRGQNVTFRCDPISEHNRLYWYRQTLGQGPEFLTYFQNEAQLEKSRLLSDRFSAERPKGSFSTLEIQRTEQGDSAMYLCASGGYEQYFGPGTRLTVT.

This clonotype was picked up a small number of times. CDR3 nucleotides: TGCAGTGCTAGAGATAGGGGTGGACTAGCGGGACAGGCAGATACGCAGTATTTT. Residues: CSARDRGGLAGQADTQYF. The chain couples TRBV20-1 to TRBJ2-3, with 12 bases identical to TRBD2. The CDR3 length is 18 residues. The trim removed 0 bases at V and 4 bases at J, leaving 11 bases unmatched. Germline V gene lookup returns CDR1 DFQATT and CDR2 SNEGSKA (reference sequence).